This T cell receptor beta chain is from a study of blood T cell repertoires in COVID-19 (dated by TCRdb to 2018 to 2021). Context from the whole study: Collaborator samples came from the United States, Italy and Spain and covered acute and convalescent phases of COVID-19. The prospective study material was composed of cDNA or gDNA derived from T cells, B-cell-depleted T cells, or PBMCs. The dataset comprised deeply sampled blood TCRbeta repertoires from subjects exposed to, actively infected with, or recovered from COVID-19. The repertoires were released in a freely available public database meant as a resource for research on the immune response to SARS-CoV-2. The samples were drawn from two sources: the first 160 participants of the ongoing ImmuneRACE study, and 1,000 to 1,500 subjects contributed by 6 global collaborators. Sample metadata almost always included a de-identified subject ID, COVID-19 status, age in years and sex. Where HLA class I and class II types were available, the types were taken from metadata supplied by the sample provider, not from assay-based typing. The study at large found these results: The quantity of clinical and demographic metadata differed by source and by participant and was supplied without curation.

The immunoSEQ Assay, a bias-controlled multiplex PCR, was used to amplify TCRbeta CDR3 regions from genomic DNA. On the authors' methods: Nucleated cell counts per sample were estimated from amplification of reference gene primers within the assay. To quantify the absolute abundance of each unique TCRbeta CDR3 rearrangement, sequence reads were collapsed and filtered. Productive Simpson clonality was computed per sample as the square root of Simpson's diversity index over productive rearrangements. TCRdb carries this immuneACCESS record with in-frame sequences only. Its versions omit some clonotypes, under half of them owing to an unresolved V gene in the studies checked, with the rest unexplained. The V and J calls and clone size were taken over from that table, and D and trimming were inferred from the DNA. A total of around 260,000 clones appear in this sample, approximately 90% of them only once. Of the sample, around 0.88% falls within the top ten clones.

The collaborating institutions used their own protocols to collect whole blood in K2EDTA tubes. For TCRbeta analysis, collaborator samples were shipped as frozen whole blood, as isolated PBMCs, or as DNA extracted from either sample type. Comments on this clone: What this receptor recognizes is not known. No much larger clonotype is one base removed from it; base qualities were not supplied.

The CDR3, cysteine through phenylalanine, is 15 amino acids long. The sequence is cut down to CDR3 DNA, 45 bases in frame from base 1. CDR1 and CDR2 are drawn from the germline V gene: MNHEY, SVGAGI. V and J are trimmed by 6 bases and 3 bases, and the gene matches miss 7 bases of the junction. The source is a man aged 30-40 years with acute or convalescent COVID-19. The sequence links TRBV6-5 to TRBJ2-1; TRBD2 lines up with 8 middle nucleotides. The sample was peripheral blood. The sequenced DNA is TGTGCCAGCAGCCGTCCGGGGGGGGTCTACAATGAGCAGTTCTTC. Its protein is CASSRPGGVYNEQFF.